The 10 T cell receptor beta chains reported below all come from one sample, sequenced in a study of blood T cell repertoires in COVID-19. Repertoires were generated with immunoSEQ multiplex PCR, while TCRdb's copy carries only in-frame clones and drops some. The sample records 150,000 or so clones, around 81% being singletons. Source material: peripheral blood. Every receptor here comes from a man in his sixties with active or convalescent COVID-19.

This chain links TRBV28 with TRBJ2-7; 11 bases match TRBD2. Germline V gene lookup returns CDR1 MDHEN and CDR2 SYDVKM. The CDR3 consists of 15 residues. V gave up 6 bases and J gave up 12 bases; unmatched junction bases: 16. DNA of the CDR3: TGTGCCAGCAGGGATTCGACTAGCGGGATAGTTCCGGGGTACTTC. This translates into CASRDSTSGIVPGYF.

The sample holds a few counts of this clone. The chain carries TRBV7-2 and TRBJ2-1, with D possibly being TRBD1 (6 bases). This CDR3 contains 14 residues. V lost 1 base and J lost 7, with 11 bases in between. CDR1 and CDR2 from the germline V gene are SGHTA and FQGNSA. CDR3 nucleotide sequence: TGTGCCAGCAGCTTAGTTAGAGGGGGTAATGAGCAGTTCTTC. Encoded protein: CASSLVRGGNEQFF.

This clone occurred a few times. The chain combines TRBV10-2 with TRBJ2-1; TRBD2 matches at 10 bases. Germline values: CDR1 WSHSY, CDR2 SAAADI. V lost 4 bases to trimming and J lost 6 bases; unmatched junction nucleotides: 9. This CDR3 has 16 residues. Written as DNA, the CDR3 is TGCGCCAGCAGTGTGGGTTGGCTAGCGGGAGCCAATGAGCAGTTCTTC. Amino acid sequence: CASSVGWLAGANEQFF.

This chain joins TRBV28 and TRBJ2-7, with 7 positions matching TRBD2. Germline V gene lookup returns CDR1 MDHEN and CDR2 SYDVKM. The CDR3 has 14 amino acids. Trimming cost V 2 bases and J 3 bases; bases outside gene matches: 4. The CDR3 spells CASSLGGRSYEQYF. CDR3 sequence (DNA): TGTGCCAGCAGTTTAGGCGGGAGAAGCTACGAGCAGTACTTC. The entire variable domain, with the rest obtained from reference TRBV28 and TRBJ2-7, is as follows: DVKVTQSSRYLVKRTGEKVFLECVQDMDHENMFWYRQDPGLGLRLIYFSYDVKMKEKGDIPEGYSVSREKKERFSLILESASTNQTSMYLCASSLGGRSYEQYFGPGTRLTVT.

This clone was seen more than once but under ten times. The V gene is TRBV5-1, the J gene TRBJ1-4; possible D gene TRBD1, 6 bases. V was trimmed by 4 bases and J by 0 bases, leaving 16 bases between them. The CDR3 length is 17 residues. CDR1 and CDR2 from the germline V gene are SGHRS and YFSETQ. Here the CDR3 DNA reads TGCGCCAGCAGCCCCGGGACAAGACGTGCAACTAATGAAAAACTGTTTTTT. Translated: CASSPGTRRATNEKLFF.

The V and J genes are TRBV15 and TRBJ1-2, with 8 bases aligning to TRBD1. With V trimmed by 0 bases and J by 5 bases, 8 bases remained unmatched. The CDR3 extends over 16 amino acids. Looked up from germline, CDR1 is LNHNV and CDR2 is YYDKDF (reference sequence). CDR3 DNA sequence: TGTGCCACCAGCAGAGAAGGGACAGGATTTATGTATGGCTACACCTTC. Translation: CATSREGTGFMYGYTF.

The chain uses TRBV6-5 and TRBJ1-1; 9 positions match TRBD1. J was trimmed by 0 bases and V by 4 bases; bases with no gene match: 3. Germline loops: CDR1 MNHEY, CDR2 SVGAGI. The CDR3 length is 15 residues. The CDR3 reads CASSSTGGMNTEAFF. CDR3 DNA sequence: TGTGCCAGCAGTTCTACAGGGGGCATGAACACTGAAGCTTTCTTT.

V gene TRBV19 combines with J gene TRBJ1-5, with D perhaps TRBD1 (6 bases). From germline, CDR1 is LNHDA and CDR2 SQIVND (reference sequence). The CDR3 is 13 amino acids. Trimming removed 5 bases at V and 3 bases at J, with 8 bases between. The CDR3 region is CASSQGYNQPQHF. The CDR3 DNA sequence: TGTGCCAGTAGTCAGGGGTACAATCAGCCCCAGCATTTT.

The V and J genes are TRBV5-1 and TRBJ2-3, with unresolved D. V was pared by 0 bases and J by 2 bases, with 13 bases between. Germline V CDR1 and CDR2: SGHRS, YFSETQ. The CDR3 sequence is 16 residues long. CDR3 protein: CASSLESLGPTDTQYF. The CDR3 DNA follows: TGCGCCAGCAGCTTGGAATCTCTAGGCCCCACAGATACGCAGTATTTT.

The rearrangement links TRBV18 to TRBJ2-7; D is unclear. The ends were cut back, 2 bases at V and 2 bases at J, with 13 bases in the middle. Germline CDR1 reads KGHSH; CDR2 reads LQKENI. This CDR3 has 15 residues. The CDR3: CASSPRGTETYEQYF. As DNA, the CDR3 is TGTGCCAGCTCACCAAGAGGCACGGAGACCTACGAGCAGTACTTC.